The entry that follows covers one TCR beta chain sequence. The specificity of this receptor is unknown. Base qualities were left out, and no much larger clone turns up one base away. V loses 0 bases at its end and J loses 3 bases; junction bases beyond the gene matches: 3. The CDR3 spans 15 residues, from the cysteine through the phenylalanine. Of all the DNA, just the CDR3 is kept, 45 bases in frame from base 1. CDR1 and CDR2, looked up from the germline V gene (reference sequence), are WNHNN and SYGVQD. Libraries were made using 5' RACE. Sequenced on an Illumina HiSeq 2500. A second PCR of roughly 7 to 11 cycles was performed with a sample-barcoded 5' primer and a J-beta primer mix. Each TCR beta cDNA molecule received a unique molecular identifier from a template-switch 5' adaptor carrying 12 random nucleotides. Each sample yielded at least 3 million CDR3-containing paired-end reads. The Mint cDNA synthesis kit, primed by a TRBC-specific oligonucleotide, was used to synthesize first-strand cDNA from all RNA. Following uracil-DNA glycosylase treatment, a first 18-cycle PCR with universal primers M1SS and BC2_uni_R was performed on all cDNA. On the authors' methods: Each sample was normalized by randomly selecting 1 million high-quality reads, each carrying a distinct molecular identifier. Instead of being binned into consensus sequences, reads that shared molecular identifiers were thrown out. MiTCR, with a Q25 quality threshold and the strictest error-elimination algorithm, was used for CDR3 identification, clonotype clustering and error correction. A nonparametric unseen species model with Euler transformation was used to estimate a lower bound on total TCR beta diversity. TCRdb reworked the public reads: Q25 trimming with fastp, MiXCR clone assembly, productive beta chains retained. Merged by CDR3 protein, the rows form single entries marked with the most common genes and DNA. TCRdb, not the authors, supplied the V and J calls. This sample lists some 1.4 million distinct CDR3 sequences; 40% to 50% were detected once. Together, the top ten hold 6.5% to 10% of the sample.

This sample was included in a study of blood T cells in healthy people across ages (dated by TCRdb to between 2014 and 2016). Study-wide context: In model experiments, template switching captured roughly one uniquely barcoded TCR beta cDNA molecule for every two T cells. To track age-related changes in TCR beta repertoire diversity, the study relied on deep sequencing normalized with unique cDNA molecular identifiers. Donors were grouped into four age groups: young (average approximately 15 years), middle-aged (39), aged (around 66) and long-lived (approximately 78). To avoid experimental bias, donors of different ages were distributed randomly across sequencing lanes. Using the same blood draw, the study looked at two additional independent replicas of 1 million unique cDNA reads for two donors, one aged 18 to 30 and the other aged 80 or older.

The full study reports these points: Compared with the aged group, more naive CD4+ T cells, fewer expanded clones and increased TCR diversity were shown by the long-lived group, suggesting age selection. The percentage of naive T cells measured by flow cytometry correlated strongly with observed TCR beta diversity. Total diversity estimates from one million sequenced T cells were considered lower bounds and underestimates. As age increased, observed TCR beta diversity per million T cells dropped in a roughly linear way, and a significant reduction was already evident by age around 41. Since profiling was done on bulk unsorted PBMCs, naive and antigen-experienced compartments could not be conclusively compared. The CMV infection status of donors was not known, potentially confounding age-related changes in expanded clonotypes.

The 40 or so donors, aged about 6 to 90 years, were systemically healthy Caucasian individuals from Russia. Each donor gave roughly 11 milliliters of peripheral blood, drawn into EDTA-treated Vacutainer tubes. PBMCs were isolated by Ficoll-Paque density-gradient centrifugation, with at least 6.5 million obtained per sample. Total RNA was extracted from PBMCs with Trizol reagent, with at least 6 micrograms obtained per sample. For every donor, flow cytometry on a PBMC aliquot measured the percentage of naive CD45RAhigh/CD27high T cells. Sequencing was done on a sample of blood. The TCR sequence derives from a woman aged 18-29 years in good health. The sequence joins TRBV10-1 to TRBJ2-5; 8 of the junction bases match TRBD2. This receptor carries the CDR3 CASSESNGREETQYF. The base sequence is TGCGCCAGCAGTGAGTCAAACGGGAGGGAAGAGACCCAGTACTTC.